These T cell receptor beta chains were read from a single sample in a study of T-cell reconstitution after alpha-beta-depleted transplantation in children. MiXCR, applied by TCRdb to the PCR reads, yields one record per CDR3 protein. The sample gives about 300,000 distinct CDR3 sequences, almost 8% of which show up once; 8.5% to 9.5% is in the top ten. This sample comprised peripheral blood, obtained 360 days after TCRalphabeta/CD19-depleted stem cell transplant. The receptors originated from a female patient aged 2 to 10 who had a stem cell transplant for Fanconi anemia, so the T cells may come from the graft donor. Each CDR3 is given with its conserved first and last residue. D genes are given only for firm matches. Size tells how often a clone was seen (once, few, many) or the class of an expanded clone, and some rows leave it out.

J gene | CDR3 length | D gene | V gene | clone size | CDR3 protein | CDR3 DNA
TRBJ1-2 | 14 | . | TRBV15 | many | CATSRPKNDYGYTF | TGTGCCACCAGCAGACCTAAGAATGACTATGGCTACACCTTC
TRBJ1-1 | 15 | . | TRBV7-8 | few | CASSTPNPLNTEAFF | TGTGCCAGCAGCACTCCCAACCCGCTAAACACTGAAGCTTTCTTT
TRBJ2-3 | 14 | . | TRBV9 | many | CASSVAPTTDTQYF | TGTGCCAGCAGCGTAGCCCCCACGACAGATACGCAGTATTTT
TRBJ2-1 | 14 | . | TRBV7-2 | . | CASSLVGWVNEQFF | TGTGCCAGCAGCTTAGTCGGCTGGGTAAATGAGCAGTTCTTC
TRBJ2-7 | 14 | TRBD2 | TRBV20-1 | many | CSAIPSGEVYEQYF | TGCAGTGCTATCCCTAGCGGGGAGGTCTACGAGCAGTACTTC
TRBJ1-1 | 15 | . | TRBV19 | few | CASSINLGGNTEAFF | TGTGCCAGTAGTATAAACCTAGGCGGAAACACTGAAGCTTTCTTT
TRBJ2-1 | 15 | TRBD2 | TRBV2 | many | CASRAGTSAYNEQFF | TGTGCCAGCAGAGCCGGGACTAGCGCTTACAATGAGCAGTTCTTC
TRBJ1-2 | 15 | TRBD1 | TRBV28 | few | CASSRWDRANYGYTF | TGTGCCAGCAGTAGATGGGACAGGGCTAACTATGGCTACACCTTC
TRBJ1-2 | 16 | . | TRBV5-4 | . | CASSSPFNRILYGYTF | TGTGCCAGCAGCTCCCCCTTCAACAGAATTCTCTATGGCTACACCTTC
TRBJ1-2 | 15 | . | TRBV4-2 | few | CASSQGAGDPVGYTF | TGTGCCAGCAGCCAAGGGGCCGGGGACCCCGTTGGCTACACCTTC
TRBJ1-3 | 15 | TRBD1 | TRBV6-5 | many | CASSDSGTGLGAIYF | TGTGCCAGCAGTGACTCCGGGACAGGGTTAGGCGCCATATATTTT
TRBJ2-5 | 15 | . | TRBV12-3/TRBV12-4 | many | CASSRSGGAQETQYF | TGTGCCAGCAGCCGATCCGGAGGGGCCCAAGAGACCCAGTACTTC
TRBJ1-2 | 15 | . | TRBV6-1 | many | CASSEDGELRYGYTF | TGTGCCAGCAGTGAAGATGGGGAACTCCGATATGGCTACACCTTC
TRBJ2-1 | 14 | . | TRBV20-1 | many | CSVFGTGSYNEQFF | TGCAGTGTGTTTGGGACGGGCTCCTACAATGAGCAGTTCTTC
TRBJ1-2 | 15 | . | TRBV7-9 | few | CASSWGGQNLYGYTF | TGTGCCAGCAGCTGGGGAGGACAGAACCTCTATGGCTACACCTTC
TRBJ2-7 | 12 | . | TRBV5-1 | many | CASMASSYEQYF | TGCGCCAGCATGGCAAGTTCCTACGAGCAGTACTTC
TRBJ2-2 | 15 | . | TRBV11-2 | many | CASSLGPGRAGELFF | TGTGCCAGCAGCTTAGGGCCGGGGCGGGCCGGGGAGCTGTTTTTT
TRBJ2-4 | 14 | . | TRBV28 | many | CASNQVGIKNIQYF | TGTGCCAGCAACCAAGTCGGTATTAAAAACATTCAGTACTTC
TRBJ2-1 | 13 | TRBD2 | TRBV20-1 | many | CSALAGLYNEQFF | TGCAGTGCTCTAGCGGGCCTCTACAATGAGCAGTTCTTC
TRBJ2-3 | 15 | TRBD1 | TRBV4-2 | many | CASSQGTGGGDTQYF | TGTGCCAGCAGCCAAGGGACAGGTGGTGGGGATACGCAGTATTTT